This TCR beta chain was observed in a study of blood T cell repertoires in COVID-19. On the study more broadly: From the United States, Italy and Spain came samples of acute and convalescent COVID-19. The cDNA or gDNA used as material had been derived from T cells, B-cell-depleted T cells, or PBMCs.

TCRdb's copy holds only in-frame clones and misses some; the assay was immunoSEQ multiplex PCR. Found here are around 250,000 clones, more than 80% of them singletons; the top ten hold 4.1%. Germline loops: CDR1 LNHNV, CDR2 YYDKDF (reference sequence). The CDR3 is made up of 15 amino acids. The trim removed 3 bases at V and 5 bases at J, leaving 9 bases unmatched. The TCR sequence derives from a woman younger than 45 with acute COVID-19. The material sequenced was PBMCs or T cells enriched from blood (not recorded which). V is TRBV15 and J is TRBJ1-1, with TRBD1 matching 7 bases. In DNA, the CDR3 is TGTGCCACCAGCAGGAGCCCACAGGGGAGGACTGAAGCTTTCTTT. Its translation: CATSRSPQGRTEAFF.